The 5 T cell receptor beta chains below all came from one sample that was sequenced in a study of regulatory and conventional T cells in RAG deficiency. The repertoire was sequenced with immunoSEQ multiplex PCR; TCRdb's copy has only in-frame clones and lacks some. The sample yields about 8,500 clones, more than 75% seen once. These data also formed part of another study, on regulatory T cells. That report notes: Amplification used 52 TRBV primers and 13 TRBJ primers.

Sequencing was done on a sample of CD8+ T cells sorted from blood. The receptors stem from a human donor in good health.

This chain joins TRBV25-1 and TRBJ1-2, with D tentatively TRBD1 (5 bases). Between the trimmed V and J ends, which lost 5 bases and 5 bases, there was a span of 12 bases. Germline V lookup: CDR1 MGHDK, CDR2 SYGVNS. The CDR3 sequence is 13 residues long. CDR3 amino acids: CASSLDSSYGYTF. In DNA, the CDR3 is TGTGCCAGCAGTCTTGACAGCTCGTATGGCTACACCTTC.

The genes are TRBV6-1 and TRBJ2-2; D gene unclear. Germline values: CDR1 MNHNS, CDR2 SASEGT. V was clipped by 5 bases and J by 5 bases, with 12 bases between them. CDR3 length: 14 amino acids. CDR3 loop: CASSSLVLTGELFF. CDR3 DNA sequence: TGTGCCAGCAGTTCCCTCGTCTTAACCGGGGAGCTGTTTTTT.

This clone is medium-sized (0.01 to 0.1%). This chain uses TRBV6-1 with TRBJ1-5; D is possibly TRBD1 (6 bases). V lost 0 bases to trimming and J lost 2 bases, with 11 bases between them. The CDR3 extends over 16 amino acids. Germline lookup yields CDR1 MNHNS and CDR2 SASEGT. In nucleotides, the CDR3 is TGTGCCAGCAGTGAAGCTGGACAGCCCCGCAATCAGCCCCAGCATTTT. Encoded protein: CASSEAGQPRNQPQHF.

The chain has TRBV7-9 and TRBJ2-5, with D unresolved. Between the trimmed V and J ends, which lost 3 bases and 4 bases, there was a span of 21 bases. Germline CDR1 reads SEHNR; CDR2 reads FQNEAQ (reference sequence). This CDR3 is 17 amino acids long. CDR3 residues: CASSFPLAGPELETQYF. Here the CDR3 DNA reads TGTGCCAGCAGCTTCCCCTTGGCCGGGCCCGAATTAGAGACCCAGTACTTC.

The chain couples TRBV19 to TRBJ2-1, with 13 bases fitting TRBD2. V gave up 7 bases and J gave up 3 bases; unmatched junction bases: 3. The CDR3 consists of 15 residues. From germline, CDR1 is LNHDA and CDR2 SQIVND (reference sequence). The CDR3 nucleotides read TGTGCCAGTACCCGGACTAGCGGGGGCTACAATGAGCAGTTCTTC. Translating it yields CASTRTSGGYNEQFF.